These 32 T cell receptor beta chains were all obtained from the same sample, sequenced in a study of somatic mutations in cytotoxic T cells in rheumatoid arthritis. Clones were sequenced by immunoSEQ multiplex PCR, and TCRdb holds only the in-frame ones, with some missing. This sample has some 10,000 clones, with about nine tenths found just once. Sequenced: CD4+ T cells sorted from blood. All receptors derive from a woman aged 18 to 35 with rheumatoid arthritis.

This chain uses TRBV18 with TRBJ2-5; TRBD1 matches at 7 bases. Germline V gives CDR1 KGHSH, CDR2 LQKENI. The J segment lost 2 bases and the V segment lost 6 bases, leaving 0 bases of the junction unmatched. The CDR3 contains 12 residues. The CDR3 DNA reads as TGTGCCAGCTCGACAGGGCAAGAGACCCAGTACTTC. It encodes CASSTGQETQYF.

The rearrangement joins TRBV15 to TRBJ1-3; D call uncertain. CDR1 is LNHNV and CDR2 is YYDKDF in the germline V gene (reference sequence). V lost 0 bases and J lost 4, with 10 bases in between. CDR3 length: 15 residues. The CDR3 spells CATSREARGGNTIYF. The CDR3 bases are TGTGCCACCAGCAGAGAAGCTCGAGGGGGAAACACCATATATTTT.

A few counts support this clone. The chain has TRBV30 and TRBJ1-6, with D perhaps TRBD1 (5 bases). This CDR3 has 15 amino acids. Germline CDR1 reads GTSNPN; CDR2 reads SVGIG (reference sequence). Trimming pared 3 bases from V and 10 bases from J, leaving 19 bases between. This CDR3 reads CAWSMYSGGGSPLHF. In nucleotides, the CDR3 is TGTGCCTGGAGCATGTACAGCGGGGGTGGATCACCCCTCCACTTT.

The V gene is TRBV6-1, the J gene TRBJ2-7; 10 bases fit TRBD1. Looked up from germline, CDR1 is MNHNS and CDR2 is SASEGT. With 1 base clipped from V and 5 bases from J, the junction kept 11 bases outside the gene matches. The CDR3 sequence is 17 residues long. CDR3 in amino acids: CASSEGPPGTGVDEQYF. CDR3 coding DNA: TGTGCCAGCAGTGAAGGGCCCCCCGGGACAGGGGTCGACGAGCAGTACTTC.

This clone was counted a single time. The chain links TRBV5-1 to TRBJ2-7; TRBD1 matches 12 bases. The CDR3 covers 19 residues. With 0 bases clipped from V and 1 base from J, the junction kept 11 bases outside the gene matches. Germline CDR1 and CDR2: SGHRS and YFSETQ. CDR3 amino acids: CASSLGAGTGGLSSYEQYF. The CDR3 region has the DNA TGCGCCAGCAGCTTGGGGGCTGGGACAGGGGGCCTCTCATCCTACGAGCAGTACTTC.

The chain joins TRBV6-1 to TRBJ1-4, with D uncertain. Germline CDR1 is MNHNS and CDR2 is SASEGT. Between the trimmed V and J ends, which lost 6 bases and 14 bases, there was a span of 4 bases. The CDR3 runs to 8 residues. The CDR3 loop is CASRALFF. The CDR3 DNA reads TGTGCCAGCAGGGCTCTGTTTTTT.

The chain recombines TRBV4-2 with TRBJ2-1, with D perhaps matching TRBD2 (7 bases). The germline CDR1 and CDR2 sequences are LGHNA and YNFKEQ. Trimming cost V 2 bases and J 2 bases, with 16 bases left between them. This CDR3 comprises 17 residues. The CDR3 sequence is CASSQQTRGGAYNEQFF. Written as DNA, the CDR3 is TGTGCCAGCAGCCAACAGACGAGGGGGGGAGCCTACAATGAGCAGTTCTTC.

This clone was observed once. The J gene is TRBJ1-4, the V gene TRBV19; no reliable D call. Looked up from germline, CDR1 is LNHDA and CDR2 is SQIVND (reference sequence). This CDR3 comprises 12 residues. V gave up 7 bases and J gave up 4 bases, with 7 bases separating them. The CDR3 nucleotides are TGTGCCAGTATTGGGCTTAATGAAAAACTGTTTTTT. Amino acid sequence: CASIGLNEKLFF.

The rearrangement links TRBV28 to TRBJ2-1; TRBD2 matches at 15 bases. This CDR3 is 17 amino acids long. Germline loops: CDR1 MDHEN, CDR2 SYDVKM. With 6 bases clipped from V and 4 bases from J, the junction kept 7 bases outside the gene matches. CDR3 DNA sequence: TGTGCCAGCAGCCCCGGGACTAGCGGGGGGTCGTACAATGAGCAGTTCTTC. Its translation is CASSPGTSGGSYNEQFF.

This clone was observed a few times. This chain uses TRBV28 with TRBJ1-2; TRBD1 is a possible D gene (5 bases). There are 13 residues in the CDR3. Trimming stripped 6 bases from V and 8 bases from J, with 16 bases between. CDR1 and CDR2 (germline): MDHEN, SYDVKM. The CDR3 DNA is TGTGCCAGCAGGCCGACGGACATAGGGGGCTACACCTTC. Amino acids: CASRPTDIGGYTF.

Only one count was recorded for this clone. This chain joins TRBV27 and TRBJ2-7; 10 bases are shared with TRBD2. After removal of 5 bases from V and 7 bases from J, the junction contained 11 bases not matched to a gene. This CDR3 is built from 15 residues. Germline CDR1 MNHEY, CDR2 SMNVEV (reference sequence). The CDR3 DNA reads TGTGCCAGCAGTACACCTAGCGGGAGCCGGGCGGAGCAGTACTTC. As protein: CASSTPSGSRAEQYF.

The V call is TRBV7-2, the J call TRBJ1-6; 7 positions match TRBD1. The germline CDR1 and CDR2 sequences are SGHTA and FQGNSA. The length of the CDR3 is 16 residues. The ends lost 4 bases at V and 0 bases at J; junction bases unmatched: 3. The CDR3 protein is CASSSTGSSYNSPLHF. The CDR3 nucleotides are TGTGCCAGCAGCTCGACAGGGAGCTCCTATAATTCACCCCTCCACTTT.

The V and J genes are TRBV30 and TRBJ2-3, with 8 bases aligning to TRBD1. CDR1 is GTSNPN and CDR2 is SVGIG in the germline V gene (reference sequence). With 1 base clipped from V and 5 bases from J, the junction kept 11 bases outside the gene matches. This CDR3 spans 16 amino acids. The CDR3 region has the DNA TGTGCCTGGAGTGCACAGGGGGGCGGAGCGAGAGATACGCAGTATTTT. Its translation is CAWSAQGGGARDTQYF.

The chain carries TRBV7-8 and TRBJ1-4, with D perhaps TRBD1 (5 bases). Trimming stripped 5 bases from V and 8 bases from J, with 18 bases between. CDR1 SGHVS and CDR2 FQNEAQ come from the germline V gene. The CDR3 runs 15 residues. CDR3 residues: CASSPLGTRGEKLFF. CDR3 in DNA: TGTGCCAGCAGCCCTCTCGGGACCCGGGGGGAAAAACTGTTTTTT.

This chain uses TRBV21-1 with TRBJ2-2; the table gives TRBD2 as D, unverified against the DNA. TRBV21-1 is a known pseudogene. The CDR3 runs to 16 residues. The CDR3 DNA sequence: TGTGCCAGCAGCAAAGAGCCGGGAGTAGGGACCGGGGAGCTGTTTTTT. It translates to CASSKEPGVGTGELFF.

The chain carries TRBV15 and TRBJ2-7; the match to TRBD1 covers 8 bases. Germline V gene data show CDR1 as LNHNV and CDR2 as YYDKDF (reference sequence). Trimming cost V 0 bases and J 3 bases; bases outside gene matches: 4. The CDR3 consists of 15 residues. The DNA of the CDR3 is TGTGCCACCAGCAGAGAGGGACAGGTGATCTACGAGCAGTACTTC. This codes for CATSREGQVIYEQYF.

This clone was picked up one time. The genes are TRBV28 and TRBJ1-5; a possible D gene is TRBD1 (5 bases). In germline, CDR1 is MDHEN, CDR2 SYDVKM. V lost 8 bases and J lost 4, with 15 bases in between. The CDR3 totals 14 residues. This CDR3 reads CASVTVTMNQPQHF. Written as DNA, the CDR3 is TGTGCCAGCGTGACAGTTACAATGAATCAGCCCCAGCATTTT.

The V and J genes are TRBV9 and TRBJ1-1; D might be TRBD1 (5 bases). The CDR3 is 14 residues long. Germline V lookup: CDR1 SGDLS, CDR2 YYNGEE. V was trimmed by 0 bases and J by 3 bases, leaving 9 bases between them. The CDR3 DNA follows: TGTGCCAGCAGCGTAGGGGGCAGGGACACTGAAGCTTTCTTT. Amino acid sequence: CASSVGGRDTEAFF.

CDR3 loop: CASSMRSFGDNNQPQHF. CDR3 DNA sequence: TGTGCCAGTAGTATGAGATCGTTTGGGGACAACAATCAGCCCCAGCATTTT. The chain carries TRBV19 and TRBJ1-5; maybe TRBD1 (6 bases). This CDR3 comprises 17 residues. The ends were cut back, 3 bases at V and 3 bases at J, with 18 bases in the middle. From germline, CDR1 is LNHDA and CDR2 SQIVND (reference sequence).

The CDR3 here is CSASHQETQYF. The CDR3 nucleotides read TGCAGTGCTTCTCACCAAGAGACCCAGTACTTC. This chain uses TRBV20-1 with TRBJ2-5; D remains unclear. There are 11 residues in the CDR3. From germline, CDR1 is DFQATT and CDR2 SNEGSKA (reference sequence). Trimming cost V 5 bases and J 0 bases, with 4 bases left between them.

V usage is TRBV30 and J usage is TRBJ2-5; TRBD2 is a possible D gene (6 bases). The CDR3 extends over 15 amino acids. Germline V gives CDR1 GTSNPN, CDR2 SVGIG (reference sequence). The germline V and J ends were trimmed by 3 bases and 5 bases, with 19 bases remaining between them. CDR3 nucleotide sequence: TGTGCCTGGAGCACTCAAGGACTATTGGCGGAGACCCAGTACTTC. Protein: CAWSTQGLLAETQYF.

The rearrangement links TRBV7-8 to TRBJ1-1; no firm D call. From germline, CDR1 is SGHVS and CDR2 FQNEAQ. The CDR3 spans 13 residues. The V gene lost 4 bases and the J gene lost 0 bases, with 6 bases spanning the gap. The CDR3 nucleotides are TGTGCCAGCAGCTCACGAGTGAACACTGAAGCTTTCTTT. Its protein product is CASSSRVNTEAFF. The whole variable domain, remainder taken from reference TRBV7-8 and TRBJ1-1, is GAGVSQSPRYKVAKRGQDVALRCDPISGHVSLFWYQQALGQGPEFLTYFQNEAQLDKSGLPSDRFFAERPEGSVSTLKIQRTQQEDSAVYLCASSSRVNTEAFFGQGTRLTVV.

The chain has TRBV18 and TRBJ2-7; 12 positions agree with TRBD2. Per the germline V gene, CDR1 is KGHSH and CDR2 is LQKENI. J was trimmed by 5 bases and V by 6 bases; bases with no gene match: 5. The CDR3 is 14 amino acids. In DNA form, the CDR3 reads TGTGCCAGCTCCCCGACTAGCGGGAGCAACGAGCAGTACTTC. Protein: CASSPTSGSNEQYF.

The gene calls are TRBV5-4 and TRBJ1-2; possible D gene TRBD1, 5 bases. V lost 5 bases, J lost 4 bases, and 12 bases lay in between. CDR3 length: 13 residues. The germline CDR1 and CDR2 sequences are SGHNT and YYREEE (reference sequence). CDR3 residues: CASSSGGVYGYTF. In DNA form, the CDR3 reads TGTGCCAGCAGTTCGGGGGGAGTCTATGGCTACACCTTC.

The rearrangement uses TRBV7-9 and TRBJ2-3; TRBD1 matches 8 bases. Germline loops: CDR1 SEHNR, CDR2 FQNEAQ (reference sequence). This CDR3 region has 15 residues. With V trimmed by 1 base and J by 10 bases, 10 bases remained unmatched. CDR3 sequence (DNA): TGTGCCAGCAGCTTAGACGCGGCAGGGGGCGCAGCGCAGTATTTT. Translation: CASSLDAAGGAAQYF.

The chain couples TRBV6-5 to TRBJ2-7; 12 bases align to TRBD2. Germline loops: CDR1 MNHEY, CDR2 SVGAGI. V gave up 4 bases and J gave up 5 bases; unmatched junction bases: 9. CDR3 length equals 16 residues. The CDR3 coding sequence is TGTGCCAGCAGTTTTATTATCACTAGCGGGAGGCACGAGCAGTACTTC. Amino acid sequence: CASSFIITSGRHEQYF.

CDR3 bases: TGTGCCAGCAACTCAGGGAATACTAATGAAAAACTGTTTTTT. It is translated as CASNSGNTNEKLFF. V usage is TRBV6-6 and J usage is TRBJ1-4; perhaps TRBD1 as D (5 bases). Germline V gene lookup returns CDR1 MNHNY and CDR2 SVGAGI (reference sequence). Trimming left V 7 bases short and J 2 bases short, with 11 bases between. CDR3 length: 14 residues.

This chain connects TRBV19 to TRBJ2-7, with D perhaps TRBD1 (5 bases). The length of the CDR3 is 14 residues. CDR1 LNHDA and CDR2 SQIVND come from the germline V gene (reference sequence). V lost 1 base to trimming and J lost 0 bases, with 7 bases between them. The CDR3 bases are TGTGCCAGTAGTATAGCAGGGTTCTCCTACGAGCAGTACTTC. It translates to CASSIAGFSYEQYF.

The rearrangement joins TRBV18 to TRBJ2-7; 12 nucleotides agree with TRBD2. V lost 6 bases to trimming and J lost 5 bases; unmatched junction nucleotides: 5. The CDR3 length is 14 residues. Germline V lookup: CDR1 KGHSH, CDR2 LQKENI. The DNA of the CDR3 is TGTGCCAGCTCCCGACTAGCGGGAGTAAACGAGCAGTACTTC. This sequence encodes CASSRLAGVNEQYF. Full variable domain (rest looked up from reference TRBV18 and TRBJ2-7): NAGVMQNPRHLVRRRGQEARLRCSPMKGHSHVYWYRQLPEEGLKFMVYLQKENIIDESGMPKERFSAEFPKEGPSILRIQQVVRGDSAAYFCASSRLAGVNEQYFGPGTRLTVT.

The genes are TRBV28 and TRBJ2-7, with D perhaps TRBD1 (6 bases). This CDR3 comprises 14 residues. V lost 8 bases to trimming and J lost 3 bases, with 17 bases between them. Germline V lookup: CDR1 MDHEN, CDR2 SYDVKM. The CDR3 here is CASRRYRVGYEQYF. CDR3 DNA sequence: TGTGCCAGCCGACGATACAGGGTCGGCTACGAGCAGTACTTC.

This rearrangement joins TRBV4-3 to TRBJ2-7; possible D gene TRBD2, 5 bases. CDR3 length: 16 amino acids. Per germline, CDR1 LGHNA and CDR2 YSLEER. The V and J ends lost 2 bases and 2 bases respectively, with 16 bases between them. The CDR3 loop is CASSQRVAPLAYEQYF. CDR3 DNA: TGCGCCAGCAGCCAACGCGTAGCGCCCCTAGCCTACGAGCAGTACTTC.

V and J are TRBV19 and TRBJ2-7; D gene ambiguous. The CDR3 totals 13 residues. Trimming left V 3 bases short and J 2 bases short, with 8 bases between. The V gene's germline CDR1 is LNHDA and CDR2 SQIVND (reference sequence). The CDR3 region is CASSIELPYEQYF. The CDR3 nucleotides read TGTGCCAGTAGTATTGAACTCCCCTACGAGCAGTACTTC.